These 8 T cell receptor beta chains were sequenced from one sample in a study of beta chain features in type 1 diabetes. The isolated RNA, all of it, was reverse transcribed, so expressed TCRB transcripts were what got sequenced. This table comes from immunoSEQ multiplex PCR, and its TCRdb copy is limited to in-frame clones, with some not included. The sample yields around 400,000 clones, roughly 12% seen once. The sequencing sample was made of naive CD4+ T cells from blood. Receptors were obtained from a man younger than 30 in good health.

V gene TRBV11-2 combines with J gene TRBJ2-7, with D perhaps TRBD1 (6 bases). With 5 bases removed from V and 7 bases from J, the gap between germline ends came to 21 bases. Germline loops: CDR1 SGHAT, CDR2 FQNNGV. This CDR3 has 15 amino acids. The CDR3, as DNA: TGTGCCAGCAGCCAGGACAGTATGCTTCCTTGGGAGCAGTACTTC. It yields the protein CASSQDSMLPWEQYF.

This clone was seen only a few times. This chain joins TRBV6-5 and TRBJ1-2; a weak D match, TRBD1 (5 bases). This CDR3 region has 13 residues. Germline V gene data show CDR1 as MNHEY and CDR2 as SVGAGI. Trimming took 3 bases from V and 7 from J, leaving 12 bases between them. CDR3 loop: CASSYYGGSGYTF. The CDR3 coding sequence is TGTGCCAGCAGTTATTACGGGGGGTCTGGCTACACCTTC.

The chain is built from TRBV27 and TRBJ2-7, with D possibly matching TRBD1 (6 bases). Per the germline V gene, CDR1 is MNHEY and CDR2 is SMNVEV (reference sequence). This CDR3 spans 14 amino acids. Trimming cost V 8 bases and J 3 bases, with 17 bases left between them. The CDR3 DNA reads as TGTGCCAGCTCCCGTCACAGGGAATTCTACGAGCAGTACTTC. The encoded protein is CASSRHREFYEQYF.

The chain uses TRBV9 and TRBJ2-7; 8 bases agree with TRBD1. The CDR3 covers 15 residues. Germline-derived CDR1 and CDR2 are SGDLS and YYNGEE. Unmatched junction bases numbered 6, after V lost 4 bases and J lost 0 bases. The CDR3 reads CASSLGQGGSYEQYF. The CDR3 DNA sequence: TGTGCCAGCAGCCTCGGACAGGGAGGCTCCTACGAGCAGTACTTC.

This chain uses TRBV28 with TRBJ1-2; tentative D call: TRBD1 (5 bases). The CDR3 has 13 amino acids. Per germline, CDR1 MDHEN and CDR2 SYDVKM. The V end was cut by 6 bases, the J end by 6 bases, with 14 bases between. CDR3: CASSRWGIDGYTF. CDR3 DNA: TGTGCCAGCAGCCGGTGGGGCATCGATGGCTACACCTTC.

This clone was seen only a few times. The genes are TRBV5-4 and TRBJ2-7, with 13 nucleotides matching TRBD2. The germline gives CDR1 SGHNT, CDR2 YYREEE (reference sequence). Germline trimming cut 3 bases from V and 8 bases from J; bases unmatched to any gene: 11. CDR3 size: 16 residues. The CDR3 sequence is CASSSRTSGSRNQQYF. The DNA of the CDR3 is TGTGCCAGCAGCTCCAGGACTAGCGGGAGCAGGAACCAGCAGTACTTC.

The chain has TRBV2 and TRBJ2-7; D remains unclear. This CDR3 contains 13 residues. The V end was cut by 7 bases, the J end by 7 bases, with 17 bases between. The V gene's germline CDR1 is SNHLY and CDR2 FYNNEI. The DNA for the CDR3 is TGTGCCAGCATCCGGGTGCGCTCGGGTGAGCAGTACTTC. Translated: CASIRVRSGEQYF.

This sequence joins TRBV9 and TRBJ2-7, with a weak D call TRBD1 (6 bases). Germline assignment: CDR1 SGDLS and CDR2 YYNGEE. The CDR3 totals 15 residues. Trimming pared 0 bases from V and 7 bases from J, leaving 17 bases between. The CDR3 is CASSVGVVTGQEQYF. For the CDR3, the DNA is TGTGCCAGCAGCGTAGGGGTGGTCACAGGGCAAGAGCAGTACTTC.